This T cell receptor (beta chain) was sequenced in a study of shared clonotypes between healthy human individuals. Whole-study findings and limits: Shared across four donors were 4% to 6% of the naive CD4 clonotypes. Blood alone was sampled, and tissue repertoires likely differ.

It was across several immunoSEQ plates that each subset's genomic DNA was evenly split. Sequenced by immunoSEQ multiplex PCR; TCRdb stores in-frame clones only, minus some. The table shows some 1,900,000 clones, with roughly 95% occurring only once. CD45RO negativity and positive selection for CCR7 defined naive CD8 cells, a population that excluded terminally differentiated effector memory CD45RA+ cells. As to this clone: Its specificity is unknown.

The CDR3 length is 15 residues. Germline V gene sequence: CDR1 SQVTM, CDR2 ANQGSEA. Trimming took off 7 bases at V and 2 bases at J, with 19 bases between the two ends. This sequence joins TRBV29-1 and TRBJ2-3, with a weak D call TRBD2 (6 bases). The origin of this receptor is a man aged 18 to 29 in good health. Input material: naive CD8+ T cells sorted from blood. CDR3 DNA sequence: TGCAGCGCCTCAGGAGGGGCTACTAACACAGATACGCAGTATTTT. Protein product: CSASGGATNTDTQYF.